This entry describes one T cell receptor beta chain. Which antigen it targets is not known. It has no much larger one-base neighbor in the sample; base qualities were not kept. Positive magnetic bead selection on an AutoMACS was used to isolate CD4+ and CD8+ cells, with flow cytometry used to check purity. After a first flow cytometry screen using a TCR V beta antibody panel, clonal expansions were characterized through TCRB deep sequencing of sorted CD8+ fractions. Peripheral blood mononuclear cells were obtained using density gradient separation with Ficoll-Paque PLUS. Nucleospin Tissue or Tissue XS kits were used to extract DNA from CD4-enriched, CD8-enriched or PBMC samples, and a Qubit 2.0 fluorometer was used for quantification. The data stem from a study of somatic mutations in cytotoxic T cells in rheumatoid arthritis (TCRdb year 2017). Background for the entire study: Right after diagnosis and prior to the start of any treatment, roughly 30 ml EDTA of peripheral blood was drawn from patients. A FACSAria II or Sony SH800 was used to flow-sort some V beta antibody-stained T-cell populations at nearly 100% purity, and TCRB sequencing was also done on sorted V beta1+ cells. In newly diagnosed rheumatoid arthritis without treatment, the study examined if expanded CD8+ T-cell clones harbor somatic mutations, relying on TCRB deep sequencing to characterize clonality. A total of around 65 rheumatoid arthritis patients and 20 to 25 healthy controls underwent TCRB deep sequencing. Median age was essentially the same in the patient group and the control group. General study outcomes and caveats: The slight underrepresentation of TRBV07 in patients was not corrected for multiple comparisons. In about an eighth of the roughly 65 patients the largest CD8+ clone exceeded 20% of CD8+ cells, and several identical CD8+ TCRB sequences were shared between blood and synovial fluid. The antigen targets of the expanded CD8+ clones were unknown, and absence from virus-specific databases did not rule out viral specificity. CD8+ T-cell clonality did not differ significantly between rheumatoid arthritis patients and age-matched healthy controls. An increase of CD8+ clonality with age was seen in patients (Spearman r ~ 0.49) but not in healthy controls.

Its CDR3 holds 14 amino acids, cysteine through phenylalanine. Left in the record is the CDR3 DNA by itself, 42 bases read in frame from the first base. The germline V gene yields MNHEY for CDR1 and SVGAGI for CDR2. Trimming takes 5 bases from V and 2 bases from J, and the germline ends sit 10 bases apart. The immunoSEQ assay was applied to genomic DNA for TCRB CDR3 sequencing. In the paper's pipeline: Only a few patient CD8+ clones larger than 1% matched published virus-specific TCRB sequences when compared against them. Nothing other than productive TCRB rearrangements was included in the analyses. A clone was defined by a unique TCRB CDR3 sequence, and clonality was computed as a productive clonality index based on Shannon entropy. Repertoire overlap between two samples was calculated from the template counts of each clone relative to total templates per sample. A correlation with a Spearman r of about 0.57 was found between V-gene usage by flow cytometry and V-gene usage by TCRB sequencing. TCRdb carries this immuneACCESS record with in-frame sequences only. Its versions omit some clonotypes, under half of them owing to an unresolved V gene in the studies checked, with the rest unexplained. V and J calls and clone size are as listed in that table; D and trimming were resolved from the DNA. Counted in this sample were 13,000 to 15,000 clones; around 78% of them appeared once. The ten largest clones take up roughly 7.4% of the sample.

The sequence is built from TRBV6-5 and TRBJ2-1; a tentative D match to TRBD2 spans 6 bases. The sample consisted of CD8+ T cells sorted from blood. This sequence originates from an adult with rheumatoid arthritis. The CDR3 region has the sequence CASSLANPYNEQFF. The base sequence is TGTGCCAGCAGTCTAGCGAACCCCTACAATGAGCAGTTCTTC.